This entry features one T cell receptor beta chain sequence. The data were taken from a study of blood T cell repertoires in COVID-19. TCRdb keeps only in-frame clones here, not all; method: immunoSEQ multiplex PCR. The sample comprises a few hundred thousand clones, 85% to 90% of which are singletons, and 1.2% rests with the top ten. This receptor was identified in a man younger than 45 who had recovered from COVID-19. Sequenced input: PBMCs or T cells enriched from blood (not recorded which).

DNA of the CDR3: TGTGCCAGCAGTGACACCAGGGGGACTGAAGCTTTCTTT. It specifies CASSDTRGTEAFF. V is TRBV2 and J is TRBJ1-1; 7 nucleotides line up with TRBD1. The CDR3 covers 13 residues. Germline-derived CDR1 and CDR2 are SNHLY and FYNNEI. After removal of 3 bases from V and 5 bases from J, the junction contained 3 bases not matched to a gene.